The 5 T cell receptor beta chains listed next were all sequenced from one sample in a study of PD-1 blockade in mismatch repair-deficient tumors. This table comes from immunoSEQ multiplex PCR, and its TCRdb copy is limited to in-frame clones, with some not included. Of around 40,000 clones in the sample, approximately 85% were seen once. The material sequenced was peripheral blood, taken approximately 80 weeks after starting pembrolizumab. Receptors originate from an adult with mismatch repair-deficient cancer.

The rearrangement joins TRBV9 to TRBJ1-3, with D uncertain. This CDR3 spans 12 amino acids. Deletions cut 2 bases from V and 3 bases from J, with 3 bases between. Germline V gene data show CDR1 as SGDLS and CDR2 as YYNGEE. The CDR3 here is CASSVGGNTIYF. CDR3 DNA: TGTGCCAGCAGCGTCGGTGGAAACACCATATATTTT.

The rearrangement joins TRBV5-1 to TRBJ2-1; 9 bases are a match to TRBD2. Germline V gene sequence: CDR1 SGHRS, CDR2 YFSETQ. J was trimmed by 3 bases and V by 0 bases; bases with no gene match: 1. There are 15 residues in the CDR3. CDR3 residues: CASSLASGVYNEQFF. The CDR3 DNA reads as TGCGCCAGCAGCTTGGCTAGCGGGGTCTACAATGAGCAGTTCTTC. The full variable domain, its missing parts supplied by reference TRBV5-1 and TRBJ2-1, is KAGVTQTPRYLIKTRGQQVTLSCSPISGHRSVSWYQQTPGQGLQFLFEYFSETQRNKGNFPGRFSGRQFSNSRSEMNVSTLELGDSALYLCASSLASGVYNEQFFGPGTRLTVL.

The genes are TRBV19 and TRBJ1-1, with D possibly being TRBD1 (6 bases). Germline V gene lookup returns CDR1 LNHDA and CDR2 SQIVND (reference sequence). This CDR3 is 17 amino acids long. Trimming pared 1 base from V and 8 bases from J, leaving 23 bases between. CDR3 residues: CASSIARTQRQTGEAFF. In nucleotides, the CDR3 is TGTGCCAGTAGTATAGCCCGTACCCAACGGCAGACAGGCGAAGCTTTCTTT.

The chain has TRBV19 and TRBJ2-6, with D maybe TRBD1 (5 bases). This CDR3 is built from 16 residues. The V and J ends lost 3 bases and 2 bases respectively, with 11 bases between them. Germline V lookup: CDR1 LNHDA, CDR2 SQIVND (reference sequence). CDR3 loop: CASSISGKAGANVLTF. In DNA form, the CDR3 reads TGTGCCAGTAGTATCTCAGGGAAGGCTGGGGCCAACGTCCTGACTTTC.

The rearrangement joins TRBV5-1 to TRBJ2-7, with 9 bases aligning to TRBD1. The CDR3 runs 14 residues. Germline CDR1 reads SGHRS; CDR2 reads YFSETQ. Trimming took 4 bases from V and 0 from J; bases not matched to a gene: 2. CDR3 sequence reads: CASSPGQGSYEQYF. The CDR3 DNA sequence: TGCGCCAGCAGCCCGGGACAGGGCTCCTACGAGCAGTACTTC.